These 9 T cell receptor beta chains originate from one sample sequenced in a study of cytotoxic CD8 clonotypes in ibrutinib-treated CLL. Clones were sequenced by immunoSEQ multiplex PCR, and TCRdb holds only the in-frame ones, with some missing. Of approximately 140,000 clones in the sample, roughly 80% were seen once. Sequenced here: PBMCs, sampled after 12 months of ibrutinib treatment. The receptors originated from a human donor with chronic lymphocytic leukemia.

This chain joins TRBV7-8 and TRBJ1-5; possibly TRBD1 for D (6 bases). Trimming shortened V by 1 base and J by 0 bases, and 7 bases separated the two germline ends. CDR1 is SGHVS, CDR2 FQNEAQ, per germline. The CDR3 consists of 15 residues. The CDR3 DNA sequence: TGTGCCAGCAGCTTAGAAGGGGGTAGCAATCAGCCCCAGCATTTT. Amino acid sequence: CASSLEGGSNQPQHF.

This sequence joins TRBV5-1 and TRBJ2-3; no definite D call. V shed 6 bases and J shed 2 bases, with 16 bases lying between them. The germline CDR1 and CDR2 sequences are SGHRS and YFSETQ. The CDR3 is 15 residues long. DNA of the CDR3: TGCGCCAGCACCCCTGGAGAGAGATACACAGATACGCAGTATTTT. This translates into CASTPGERYTDTQYF.

The V and J genes are TRBV30 and TRBJ1-1, with unresolved D. The germline V gene encodes CDR1 GTSNPN and CDR2 SVGIG (reference sequence). Between the trimmed V and J ends, which lost 1 base and 3 bases, there was a span of 6 bases. The CDR3 extends over 12 amino acids. The DNA for the CDR3 is TGTGCCTGGAGTGGGACCCACACTGAAGCTTTCTTT. Its translation: CAWSGTHTEAFF.

This chain connects TRBV12-2 to TRBJ1-3. TRBV12-2 is described as a pseudogene. CDR3 size: 17 residues. The CDR3 spells CASRFRDGWLIGNTIYF. Written as DNA, the CDR3 is TGTGCAAGTCGCTTCCGGGATGGGTGGTTGATTGGAAACACCATATATTTT.

The V and J genes are TRBV5-1 and TRBJ2-7; 8 bases are shared with TRBD2. With V trimmed by 0 bases and J by 3 bases, 11 bases remained unmatched. CDR3 size: 17 residues. The germline gives CDR1 SGHRS, CDR2 YFSETQ. The CDR3 DNA reads TGCGCCAGCAGCTTGGGGGGCCTTAGCGGGGATAACTACGAGCAGTACTTC. Translating it yields CASSLGGLSGDNYEQYF.

The rearrangement links TRBV7-9 to TRBJ2-7; 7 bases align to TRBD1. The CDR3 extends over 14 amino acids. Germline V lookup: CDR1 SEHNR, CDR2 FQNEAQ (reference sequence). V was pared by 0 bases and J by 4 bases, with 3 bases of the junction left unmatched. CDR3 protein: CASSLAGGPYEQYF. CDR3 bases: TGTGCCAGCAGCTTAGCAGGGGGCCCTTACGAGCAGTACTTC.

The chain combines TRBV10-2 with TRBJ2-2, with TRBD2 matching 9 bases. This CDR3 has 14 residues. Germline loops: CDR1 WSHSY, CDR2 SAAADI. V shed 5 bases, J shed 6 bases, and the junction held 4 bases outside the gene matches. This CDR3 reads CASSRREGPGELFF. The CDR3 nucleotides read TGCGCCAGCAGTCGGCGGGAGGGACCCGGGGAGCTGTTTTTT.

The chain joins TRBV7-6 to TRBJ2-7; D may be TRBD2 (6 bases). V gave up 1 base and J gave up 4 bases, with 14 bases separating them. The CDR3 spans 15 residues. Germline CDR1 SGHVS, CDR2 FNYEAQ. CDR3 in DNA: TGTGCCAGCAGCTTAGACGGGGACGGAGGGTACGAGCAGTACTTC. It codes for CASSLDGDGGYEQYF.

The V call is TRBV6-5, the J call TRBJ1-3; no clear D gene. Germline loops: CDR1 MNHEY, CDR2 SVGAGI. The CDR3 has 16 amino acids. The ends were cut back, 2 bases at V and 3 bases at J, with 14 bases in the middle. CDR3 sequence reads: CASSYEAPGVGNTIYF. CDR3 DNA sequence: TGTGCCAGCAGTTACGAGGCCCCCGGGGTTGGAAACACCATATATTTT.